This TCR beta chain was recovered during a study of T cells in Graves' hyperthyroidism and ophthalmopathy. V was shortened by 1 base and J by 2 bases, with 19 bases between the two germline ends. Germline loops: CDR1 SNHLY, CDR2 FYNNEI. The CDR3 loop spans 18 amino acids. The TCR beta CDR3 regions underwent amplification using RNA transcripts as the source. Initially, a first-round RT-PCR of the TCR CDR3 employed the HTBI primer set. TCRdb ran MiXCR on the multiplex PCR reads and lists one entry per CDR3 protein. The data contain about 620,000 distinct CDR3 sequences, around 16% of them seen just once; the ten biggest clones take up 3.5% to 4%.

The chain is built from TRBV2 and TRBJ2-3; no clear D. Sequencing used blood. The source of this sequence is a woman aged 25 to 45 with Graves' hyperthyroidism. The DNA for the CDR3 is TGTGCCAGCAGTGAAGGTTTCTTGGTGATGGATGTCACAGATACGCAGTATTTT. Translated: CASSEGFLVMDVTDTQYF.